Below are 22 T cell receptor beta chains sequenced from a single sample in a study of regulatory T cells in long-lasting Graves disease. According to the study, TCR beta libraries were built with iRepertoire HTBI primers and CDR3-region Arm-PCR. One entry per CDR3 protein results from TCRdb running MiXCR on the multiplex PCR reads. The repertoire holds hundreds of thousands of distinct CDR3 sequences, 15% to 20% seen once, with roughly 25% in the top ten. Specified time point: newly diagnosed GD, antithyroid drugs for less than 3 months. Following extraction of RNA from PBMCs, that RNA was used to make the TCR library. These data also featured in a second study, about T cells in Graves' hyperthyroidism and ophthalmopathy.

The sample in question was peripheral blood mononuclear cells (PBMCs), obtained at new diagnosis, from a patient treated with antithyroid drugs. These receptors all stem from a woman aged 40 to 65 with Graves disease.

This chain links TRBV5-6 with TRBJ1-2; 10 bases align to TRBD1. The CDR3 has 13 amino acids. Germline V CDR1 and CDR2: SGHDT, YYEEEE. J lost 8 bases, V lost 4 bases, and 5 bases had no gene match. The CDR3 spells CASSHGTGVGYTF. CDR3 coding DNA: TGTGCCAGCAGCCACGGGACAGGGGTCGGCTACACCTTC.

The CDR3 reads CASSPIAGGFYEQYF. The CDR3 coding sequence is TGTGCCAGCAGCCCCATTGCGGGGGGCTTCTACGAGCAGTACTTC. The chain joins TRBV11-3 to TRBJ2-7; 8 bases are a match to TRBD2. CDR1 SGHNT and CDR2 YENEEA come from the germline V gene. V was clipped by 5 bases and J by 3 bases; unmatched bases: 9. This CDR3 region has 15 residues.

This clonotype was seen many times. The chain uses TRBV19 and TRBJ1-5, with a possible D match to TRBD1 (6 bases). This CDR3 region has 15 residues. Germline V gene lookup returns CDR1 LNHDA and CDR2 SQIVND (reference sequence). Trimming pared 3 bases from V and 3 bases from J, leaving 12 bases between. The CDR3 region is CASSMGARANQPQHF. Written as DNA, the CDR3 is TGTGCCAGTAGTATGGGGGCCAGGGCCAATCAGCCCCAGCATTTT.

This clonotype occurred a few times. The chain combines TRBV27 with TRBJ1-2; no firm D call. Deletions cut 7 bases from V and 8 bases from J, with 11 bases between. Germline loops: CDR1 MNHEY, CDR2 SMNVEV (reference sequence). The CDR3 runs 11 residues. CDR3 bases: TGTGCCAGCACCTCGAGGGTCGGCTACACCTTC. Protein: CASTSRVGYTF.

This clonotype has at least ten counts. The chain recombines TRBV2 with TRBJ1-2, with D maybe TRBD1 (5 bases). Germline V CDR1 and CDR2: SNHLY, FYNNEI. The CDR3 is 15 residues long. The germline V and J ends were trimmed by 7 bases and 1 base, with 16 bases remaining between them. The CDR3 here is CASNGERDGNYGYTF. The CDR3 DNA follows: TGTGCCAGCAACGGGGAGAGGGACGGTAACTATGGCTACACCTTC.

This clonotype appeared a few times. The V gene is TRBV27, the J gene TRBJ2-4, with a possible D match to TRBD1 (6 bases). V was cut by 0 bases and J by 8 bases, with 14 bases left in between. The CDR3 spans 15 residues. Per the germline V gene, CDR1 is MNHEY and CDR2 is SMNVEV (reference sequence). CDR3 nucleotide sequence: TGTGCCAGCAGTTTATCGGGGCAGGGGAGCGACATTCAGTACTTC. This translates into CASSLSGQGSDIQYF.

The table lists this clonotype with many counts. The V call is TRBV7-6, the J call TRBJ2-3; tentative D call: TRBD1 (6 bases). Between the trimmed V and J ends, which lost 1 base and 0 bases, there was a span of 8 bases. The CDR3 has 15 amino acids. The germline CDR1 and CDR2 sequences are SGHVS and FNYEAQ. This chain's CDR3 is CASSLGGLSTDTQYF. The CDR3 DNA sequence: TGTGCCAGCAGCTTAGGGGGGCTTAGCACAGATACGCAGTATTTT.

The table lists this clonotype with many counts. J is TRBJ2-3 and V is TRBV5-1; D may match TRBD1 or TRBD2 (6 bases each). Germline assignment: CDR1 SGHRS and CDR2 YFSETQ. Trimming removed 4 bases from V and 6 bases from J, with 12 bases in between. This CDR3 contains 13 residues. This CDR3 is CASSGGQQDTQYF. CDR3 nucleotide sequence: TGCGCCAGCAGCGGGGGGCAACAGGATACGCAGTATTTT.

This clonotype was observed at least ten times. The V gene is TRBV9, the J gene TRBJ1-1; no clear D. There are 12 residues in the CDR3. The ends were cut back, 0 bases at V and 4 bases at J, with 4 bases in the middle. Germline V gene data show CDR1 as SGDLS and CDR2 as YYNGEE. CDR3 DNA: TGTGCCAGCAGCGTAGACGGCACTGAAGCTTTCTTT. Protein sequence: CASSVDGTEAFF. Full variable domain (remainder filled in from reference TRBV9 and TRBJ1-1): DSGVTQTPKHLITATGQRVTLRCSPRSGDLSVYWYQQSLDQGLQFLIQYYNGEERAKGNILERFSAQQFPDLHSELNLSSLELGDSALYFCASSVDGTEAFFGQGTRLTVV.

The chain links TRBV5-5 to TRBJ1-5; 7 nucleotides match TRBD1. The germline CDR1 and CDR2 sequences are SGHKS and YYEKEE (reference sequence). The CDR3 extends over 15 amino acids. V lost 4 bases, J lost 6 bases, and 10 bases stayed unmatched. The DNA for the CDR3 is TGTGCCAGCAGCCTTGGACAGGCCCCCCTTCAGCCCCAGCATTTT. It is translated as CASSLGQAPLQPQHF.

The table lists this clonotype with many counts. The chain links TRBV12-3 or TRBV12-4 to TRBJ1-2, with 8 bases fitting TRBD1. Unmatched junction bases numbered 13, after V lost 6 bases and J lost 7 bases. This CDR3 is 15 amino acids long. The CDR3 protein is CASSLHQGALRGYTF. CDR3 in DNA: TGTGCCAGCAGCTTACATCAGGGGGCGTTGCGTGGCTACACCTTC.

This clonotype was seen repeatedly, ten times or more. The chain joins TRBV24-1 to TRBJ2-1; 10 bases are a match to TRBD1. The V gene's germline CDR1 is KGHDR and CDR2 SFDVKD. Germline trimming cut 4 bases from V and 7 bases from J; bases unmatched to any gene: 9. This CDR3 spans 16 amino acids. The CDR3 bases are TGTGCCACCAGTGAACCGGGACAGGGGACCCAAAATGAGCAGTTCTTC. It is translated as CATSEPGQGTQNEQFF.

This clonotype was detected only a few times. Because the CDR3's place on the DNA is in doubt, the DNA is left out and the CDR3 is given as listed by TCRdb. The chain is built from TRBV12-3 or TRBV12-4 and TRBJ1-2; the table's D call, TRBD1, has no DNA check behind it. The CDR3 has 14 amino acids, counting both end residues. This chain's CDR3 is CASSSSDRDRGYTF.

This clonotype was seen many times. The V and J genes are TRBV20-1 and TRBJ2-3; D ambiguous. Germline CDR1 and CDR2: DFQATT and SNEGSKA (reference sequence). Trimming took off 2 bases at V and 0 bases at J, with 9 bases between the two ends. The CDR3 spans 14 residues. CDR3 DNA sequence: TGCAGTGCTAGAACAGAATGGAGCACAGATACGCAGTATTTT. Encoded protein: CSARTEWSTDTQYF.

In its sample, this clonotype was seen a few times. CDR3 bases: TGTGCCAGCAGCTTAAGGGGCGATGGAGAGACCCAGTACTTC. It yields the protein CASSLRGDGETQYF. The J gene is TRBJ2-5, the V gene TRBV7-9, with D tentatively TRBD1 (5 bases). Germline V gene sequence: CDR1 SEHNR, CDR2 FQNEAQ (reference sequence). This CDR3 has 14 amino acids. V lost 2 bases and J 4 bases, leaving 11 bases between the germline ends.

This clonotype was detected a few times. The V call is TRBV13, the J call TRBJ2-1; D is unresolved. The CDR3 loop spans 12 amino acids. Trimming took off 5 bases at V and 7 bases at J, with 9 bases between the two ends. Germline values: CDR1 PRHDT, CDR2 FYEKMQ (reference sequence). This chain's CDR3 is CASSGMLNEQFF. CDR3 DNA sequence: TGTGCCAGCAGCGGGATGTTGAATGAGCAGTTCTTC.

The V and J genes are TRBV19 and TRBJ2-1, with D perhaps matching TRBD1 or TRBD2 (6 bases each). Per the germline V gene, CDR1 is LNHDA and CDR2 is SQIVND (reference sequence). This CDR3 has 16 amino acids. V shed 6 bases and J shed 4 bases, with 19 bases lying between them. DNA of the CDR3: TGTGCCAGTAGCGACAACTTGAGGGGGGATTACAATGAGCAGTTCTTC. Its translation: CASSDNLRGDYNEQFF.

This clonotype showed up many times. This rearrangement joins TRBV28 to TRBJ2-5, with D perhaps TRBD1 or TRBD2 (6 bases each). The CDR3 is 13 residues long. Per germline, CDR1 MDHEN and CDR2 SYDVKM. Trimming shortened V by 2 bases and J by 4 bases, and 8 bases separated the two germline ends. CDR3 sequence: CASSLPGAETQYF. The CDR3 bases are TGTGCCAGCAGTTTACCGGGGGCAGAGACCCAGTACTTC.

This chain links TRBV15 with TRBJ1-3; D not certain. Trimming stripped 0 bases from V and 2 bases from J, with 8 bases between. Germline assignment: CDR1 LNHNV and CDR2 YYDKDF (reference sequence). This CDR3 is 15 amino acids long. CDR3 residues: CATSRDRPTGNTIYF. The CDR3 nucleotides read TGTGCCACCAGCAGAGATAGGCCTACTGGAAACACCATATATTTT.

This clonotype was seen ten or more times. The chain joins TRBV2 to TRBJ1-3, with D perhaps matching TRBD1 (5 bases). CDR1 SNHLY and CDR2 FYNNEI come from the germline V gene. V was shortened by 5 bases and J by 4 bases, with 12 bases between the two germline ends. There are 14 residues in the CDR3. In DNA form, the CDR3 reads TGTGCCAGCAGTAAAGGGACGGACGGAAACACCATATATTTT. Protein: CASSKGTDGNTIYF.

This clonotype was observed a few times. The chain joins TRBV7-2 to TRBJ1-5; TRBD1 is a possible D gene (5 bases). CDR1 SGHTA and CDR2 FQGNSA come from the germline V gene. V dropped 5 bases and J dropped 0 bases, with 11 bases sitting between them. This CDR3 contains 15 residues. This CDR3 reads CASSPWGGSNQPQHF. The DNA for the CDR3 is TGTGCCAGCAGCCCCTGGGGCGGTAGCAATCAGCCCCAGCATTTT.

This clonotype occurred many times. The chain links TRBV10-3 to TRBJ1-3; D gene unclear. Germline lookup yields CDR1 ENHRY and CDR2 SYGVKD. V was shortened by 6 bases and J by 0 bases, with 6 bases between the two germline ends. The CDR3 contains 13 residues. The CDR3 protein is CAIRGYSGNTIYF. The CDR3 nucleotides are TGTGCCATCAGAGGATACTCTGGAAACACCATATATTTT.